These T cell receptor beta chains were read from a single sample in a study of Graves' ophthalmopathy and Graves' hyperthyroidism. MiXCR, applied by TCRdb to the multiplex PCR reads, yields one record per CDR3 protein. This table has 400,000 or so distinct CDR3 sequences, roughly 15% appearing once. Sequencing used peripheral blood. The receptor set was obtained from an adult woman with stable Graves' hyperthyroidism. Both conserved end residues are part of each CDR3. D genes are given only for firm matches. A clone size is listed for some rows: how often the clone was seen (once, few, many), or a class if it is expanded.

CDR3aa: CASSSSGKYEQYF
CDR3nt: TGTGCCAGCAGCAGTTCGGGAAAATACGAGCAGTACTTC
v_gene: TRBV7-9
abundance: many
d_gene: .
j_gene: TRBJ2-7

CDR3aa: CASTHSGRGQETQYF
CDR3nt: TGTGCCAGCACCCATAGCGGGAGGGGTCAAGAGACCCAGTACTTC
v_gene: TRBV6-1
abundance: many
d_gene: TRBD2
j_gene: TRBJ2-5

CDR3aa: CASSFRDRAGSPLHF
CDR3nt: TGTGCCAGCAGCTTCCGAGACAGGGCGGGTTCACCCCTCCACTTT
v_gene: TRBV7-2
abundance: many
d_gene: TRBD1
j_gene: TRBJ1-6

CDR3aa: CASRILVGVQNGELFF
CDR3nt: TGTGCCAGCAGAATCCTAGTTGGGGTGCAAAACGGGGAGCTGTTTTTT
v_gene: TRBV12-3/TRBV12-4
abundance: many
d_gene: .
j_gene: TRBJ2-2

CDR3aa: CATSDPGQGTDTGELFF
CDR3nt: TGTGCCACCAGTGATCCCGGACAGGGAACGGACACCGGGGAGCTGTTTTTT
v_gene: TRBV24-1
abundance: .
d_gene: TRBD1
j_gene: TRBJ2-2

CDR3aa: CASSKPGTGMGTEAFF
CDR3nt: TGCGCCAGCAGTAAACCCGGGACAGGGATGGGCACTGAAGCTTTCTTT
v_gene: TRBV10-2
abundance: many
d_gene: TRBD1
j_gene: TRBJ1-1

CDR3aa: CASSVDRQETQYF
CDR3nt: TGTGCCAGCAGCGTTGACAGACAAGAGACCCAGTACTTC
v_gene: TRBV11-2
abundance: many
d_gene: .
j_gene: TRBJ2-5

CDR3aa: CASSLLAGVYEQYF
CDR3nt: TGTGCCAGCAGCCTACTAGCGGGAGTCTACGAGCAGTACTTC
v_gene: TRBV28
abundance: many
d_gene: TRBD2
j_gene: TRBJ2-7

CDR3aa: CASTPAGELFF
CDR3nt: TGTGCCAGCACCCCCGCCGGGGAGCTGTTTTTT
v_gene: TRBV12-3/TRBV12-4
abundance: many
d_gene: .
j_gene: TRBJ2-2

CDR3aa: CASSQDHTGLGYTF
CDR3nt: TGTGCCAGCAGCCAAGATCACACAGGGTTGGGCTACACCTTC
v_gene: TRBV14
abundance: .
d_gene: .
j_gene: TRBJ1-2

CDR3aa: CASSLVVWTENTEAFF
CDR3nt: TGCGCCAGCAGCTTGGTTGTATGGACGGAGAACACTGAAGCTTTCTTT
v_gene: TRBV5-1
abundance: .
d_gene: .
j_gene: TRBJ1-1

CDR3aa: CASSQVRLGAYEQYF
CDR3nt: TGCGCCAGCAGCCAAGTGAGGTTGGGAGCCTACGAGCAGTACTTC
v_gene: TRBV4-1
abundance: many
d_gene: .
j_gene: TRBJ2-7

CDR3aa: CASSGYPGVWVQTVNTEAFF
CDR3nt: TGCGCCAGCAGCGGATACCCAGGAGTTTGGGTCCAAACGGTGAACACTGAAGCTTTCTTT
v_gene: TRBV5-1
abundance: many
d_gene: .
j_gene: TRBJ1-1

CDR3aa: CASSSWGAYFEQYF
CDR3nt: TGTGCCAGCAGCTCCTGGGGGGCGTATTTCGAGCAGTACTTC
v_gene: TRBV5-5
abundance: many
d_gene: .
j_gene: TRBJ2-7

CDR3aa: CASSADREQPQHF
CDR3nt: TGTGCCAGCAGCGCCGACAGGGAGCAGCCCCAGCATTTT
v_gene: TRBV9
abundance: many
d_gene: TRBD1
j_gene: TRBJ1-5

CDR3aa: CASNHDRGRRYEQYF
CDR3nt: TGTGCCAGCAACCACGACAGGGGGCGCCGATACGAGCAGTACTTC
v_gene: TRBV5-6
abundance: many
d_gene: TRBD1
j_gene: TRBJ2-7

CDR3aa: CASGRPNTEAFF
CDR3nt: TGTGCCAGCGGAAGACCAAACACTGAAGCTTTCTTT
v_gene: TRBV7-2
abundance: many
d_gene: .
j_gene: TRBJ1-1

CDR3aa: CASSPRTGEVTEAFF
CDR3nt: TGTGCCAGCAGCCCTAGGACAGGGGAAGTCACTGAAGCTTTCTTT
v_gene: TRBV11-2
abundance: many
d_gene: TRBD1
j_gene: TRBJ1-1

CDR3aa: CSVEVTRQGAQETQYF
CDR3nt: TGCAGCGTTGAAGTCACGCGACAGGGGGCCCAAGAGACCCAGTACTTC
v_gene: TRBV29-1
abundance: many
d_gene: TRBD1
j_gene: TRBJ2-5

CDR3aa: CASSWDGDSYEQYF
CDR3nt: TGTGCCAGCAGCTGGGACGGCGACTCCTACGAGCAGTACTTC
v_gene: TRBV9
abundance: many
d_gene: .
j_gene: TRBJ2-7

CDR3aa: CASSEMPGSGYEQYF
CDR3nt: TGCGCCAGCAGTGAGATGCCGGGGTCGGGCTACGAGCAGTACTTC
v_gene: TRBV10-2
abundance: many
d_gene: .
j_gene: TRBJ2-7

CDR3aa: CAWTGLNTEAFF
CDR3nt: TGTGCCTGGACAGGGCTGAACACTGAAGCTTTCTTT
v_gene: TRBV30
abundance: many
d_gene: .
j_gene: TRBJ1-1

CDR3aa: CASSATQGIGNTEAFF
CDR3nt: TGTGCCAGCAGTGCCACACAGGGTATAGGGAACACTGAAGCTTTCTTT
v_gene: TRBV27
abundance: .
d_gene: .
j_gene: TRBJ1-1

CDR3aa: CASRGRGLAEYGNIQYF
CDR3nt: TGTGCCAGCAGGGGGAGGGGGCTAGCGGAATATGGAAACATTCAGTACTTC
v_gene: TRBV28
abundance: .
d_gene: .
j_gene: TRBJ2-4

CDR3aa: CSVDGRAMTEAFF
CDR3nt: TGCAGCGTTGATGGCAGGGCGATGACTGAAGCTTTCTTT
v_gene: TRBV29-1
abundance: .
d_gene: .
j_gene: TRBJ1-1

CDR3aa: CASRNRDQPQHF
CDR3nt: TGTGCCAGCAGAAACAGAGATCAGCCCCAGCATTTT
v_gene: TRBV6-5
abundance: many
d_gene: .
j_gene: TRBJ1-5

CDR3aa: CASSFSGGFPYGYTF
CDR3nt: TGTGCCAGCAGTTTTTCCGGGGGCTTCCCTTATGGCTACACCTTC
v_gene: TRBV12-3/TRBV12-4
abundance: many
d_gene: .
j_gene: TRBJ1-2

CDR3aa: CASRLDPGSSTGELFF
CDR3nt: TGCGCCAGCAGGTTAGACCCGGGGAGTTCCACCGGGGAGCTGTTTTTT
v_gene: TRBV5-1
abundance: .
d_gene: .
j_gene: TRBJ2-2

CDR3aa: CASSRYQVDYGYTF
CDR3nt: TGTGCCAGTAGTAGGTATCAGGTGGACTATGGCTACACCTTC
v_gene: TRBV19
abundance: .
d_gene: .
j_gene: TRBJ1-2

CDR3aa: CASNRKPGLNYGYTF
CDR3nt: TGTGCCAGTAATCGGAAACCGGGACTTAACTATGGCTACACCTTC
v_gene: TRBV19
abundance: many
d_gene: .
j_gene: TRBJ1-2

CDR3aa: CASKRRTDDYGYTF
CDR3nt: TGTGCCAGCAAGCGCAGGACAGATGACTATGGCTACACCTTC
v_gene: TRBV2
abundance: many
d_gene: .
j_gene: TRBJ1-2

CDR3aa: CASSPDPGLAVTF
CDR3nt: TGTGCCAGCAGCCCCGACCCGGGACTAGCGGTTACTTTT
v_gene: TRBV7-2
abundance: few
d_gene: TRBD2
j_gene: TRBJ2-3

CDR3aa: CASSFLAANSYEQYF
CDR3nt: TGTGCCAGCAGTTTCTTAGCGGCTAACAGCTACGAGCAGTACTTC
v_gene: TRBV12-3/TRBV12-4
abundance: many
d_gene: .
j_gene: TRBJ2-7

CDR3aa: CASSESRGYEQYF
CDR3nt: TGTGCCAGCAGTGAATCTCGCGGCTACGAGCAGTACTTC
v_gene: TRBV6-1
abundance: .
d_gene: .
j_gene: TRBJ2-7

CDR3aa: CSARDELAGDEQYF
CDR3nt: TGCAGTGCTAGAGATGAACTAGCGGGAGACGAGCAGTACTTC
v_gene: TRBV20-1
abundance: many
d_gene: TRBD2
j_gene: TRBJ2-7

CDR3aa: CASSLRVSKPGPEQYF
CDR3nt: TGTGCCAGCAGCTTGCGGGTGTCCAAACCGGGTCCCGAGCAGTACTTC
v_gene: TRBV5-5
abundance: .
d_gene: .
j_gene: TRBJ2-7

CDR3aa: CASSPPGQIRETQYF
CDR3nt: TGTGCCAGCTCACCCCCAGGACAAATACGAGAGACCCAGTACTTC
v_gene: TRBV18
abundance: .
d_gene: .
j_gene: TRBJ2-5

CDR3aa: CASSKGFEAFF
CDR3nt: TGTGCCAGTAGTAAGGGGTTTGAAGCTTTCTTT
v_gene: TRBV19
abundance: many
d_gene: .
j_gene: TRBJ1-1

CDR3aa: CARADRTNYGYTF
CDR3nt: TGTGCCAGGGCGGACAGGACTAACTATGGCTACACCTTC
v_gene: TRBV2
abundance: many
d_gene: TRBD1
j_gene: TRBJ1-2

CDR3aa: CASSLLQPSGTEAFF
CDR3nt: TGTGCCAGCAGCTTATTGCAACCTTCGGGCACTGAAGCTTTCTTT
v_gene: TRBV7-9
abundance: many
d_gene: .
j_gene: TRBJ1-1

CDR3aa: CSVRGQGVNEAFF
CDR3nt: TGCAGTGTAAGGGGACAGGGTGTAAATGAAGCTTTCTTT
v_gene: TRBV20-1
abundance: many
d_gene: TRBD1
j_gene: TRBJ1-1

CDR3aa: CASSVDLSYEQYF
CDR3nt: TGTGCCAGCAGCGTAGACCTCTCCTACGAGCAGTACTTC
v_gene: TRBV9
abundance: .
d_gene: .
j_gene: TRBJ2-7

CDR3aa: CASSPRTSGRRFYEQYF
CDR3nt: TGTGCCAGCAGCCCTCGGACTAGCGGGAGGAGATTCTACGAGCAGTACTTC
v_gene: TRBV7-2
abundance: many
d_gene: TRBD2
j_gene: TRBJ2-7

CDR3aa: CASSLGYISEQYF
CDR3nt: TGTGCCAGCTCGCTGGGATACATATCCGAGCAGTACTTC
v_gene: TRBV18
abundance: .
d_gene: .
j_gene: TRBJ2-7

CDR3aa: CSATGTGWFYEQYF
CDR3nt: TGCAGTGCCACCGGGACAGGGTGGTTCTACGAGCAGTACTTC
v_gene: TRBV20-1
abundance: once
d_gene: TRBD1
j_gene: TRBJ2-7

CDR3aa: CAPRRRQGLNQPQHF
CDR3nt: TGTGCCCCACGGAGGAGACAGGGACTCAATCAGCCCCAGCATTTT
v_gene: TRBV10-3
abundance: .
d_gene: TRBD1
j_gene: TRBJ1-5

CDR3aa: CASSYSAGAYEQYF
CDR3nt: TGTGCCAGCAGTTACTCGGCAGGAGCCTACGAGCAGTACTTC
v_gene: TRBV6-5
abundance: many
d_gene: .
j_gene: TRBJ2-7

CDR3aa: CASSLTWTGESPLHF
CDR3nt: TGTGCCAGCAGCTTAACATGGACAGGGGAATCACCCCTCCACTTT
v_gene: TRBV7-6
abundance: many
d_gene: TRBD1
j_gene: TRBJ1-6

CDR3aa: CATNQGAGTGELFF
CDR3nt: TGTGCCACCAATCAGGGGGCGGGCACCGGGGAGCTGTTTTTT
v_gene: TRBV7-3
abundance: .
d_gene: TRBD1
j_gene: TRBJ2-2

CDR3aa: CASTGHLNTEAFF
CDR3nt: TGTGCCAGTACAGGTCACCTGAACACTGAAGCTTTCTTT
v_gene: TRBV12-3/TRBV12-4
abundance: .
d_gene: .
j_gene: TRBJ1-1